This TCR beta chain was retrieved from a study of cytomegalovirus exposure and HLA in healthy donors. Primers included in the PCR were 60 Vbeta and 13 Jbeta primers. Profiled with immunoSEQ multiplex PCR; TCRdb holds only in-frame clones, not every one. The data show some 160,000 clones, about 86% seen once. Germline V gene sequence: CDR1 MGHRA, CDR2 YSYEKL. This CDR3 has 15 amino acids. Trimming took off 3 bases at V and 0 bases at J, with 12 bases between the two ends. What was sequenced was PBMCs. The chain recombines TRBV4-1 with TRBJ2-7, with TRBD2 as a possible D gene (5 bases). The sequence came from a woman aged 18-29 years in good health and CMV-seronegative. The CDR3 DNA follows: TGCGCCAGCAGCCACGGTCCGGACTTCTCCTACGAGCAGTACTTC. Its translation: CASSHGPDFSYEQYF.